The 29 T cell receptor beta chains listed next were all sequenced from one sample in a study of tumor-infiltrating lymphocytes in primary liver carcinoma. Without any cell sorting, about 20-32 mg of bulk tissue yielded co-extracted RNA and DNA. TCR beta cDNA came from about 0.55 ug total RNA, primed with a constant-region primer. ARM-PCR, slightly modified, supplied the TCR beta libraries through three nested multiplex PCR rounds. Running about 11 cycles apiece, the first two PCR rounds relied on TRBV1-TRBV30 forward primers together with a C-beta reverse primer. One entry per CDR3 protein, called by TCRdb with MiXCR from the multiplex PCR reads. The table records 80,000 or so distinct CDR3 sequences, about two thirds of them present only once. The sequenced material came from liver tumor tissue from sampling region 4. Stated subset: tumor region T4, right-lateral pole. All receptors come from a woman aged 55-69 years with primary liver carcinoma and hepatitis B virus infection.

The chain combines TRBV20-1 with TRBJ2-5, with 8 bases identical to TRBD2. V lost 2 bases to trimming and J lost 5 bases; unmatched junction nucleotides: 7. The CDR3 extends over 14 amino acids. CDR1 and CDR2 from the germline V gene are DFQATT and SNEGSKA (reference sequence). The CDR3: CSARPGGRSETQYF. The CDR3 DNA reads TGCAGTGCTAGACCGGGGGGGAGGAGCGAGACCCAGTACTTC.

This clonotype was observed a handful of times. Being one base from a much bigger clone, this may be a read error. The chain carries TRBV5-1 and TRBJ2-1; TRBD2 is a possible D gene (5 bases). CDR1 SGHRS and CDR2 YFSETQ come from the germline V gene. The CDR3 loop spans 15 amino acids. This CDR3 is CTSSSSSFIYNEQFF. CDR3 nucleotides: TGCACCAGCAGCTCCTCTAGCTTTATTTACAATGAGCAGTTCTTC.

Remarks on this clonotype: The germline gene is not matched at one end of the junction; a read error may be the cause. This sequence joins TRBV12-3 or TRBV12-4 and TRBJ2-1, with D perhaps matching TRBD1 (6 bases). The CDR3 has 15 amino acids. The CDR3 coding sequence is TGTGCCAGGAGTTTAATACAGGGTGGGGGCAATAAGCAGTTCTTC. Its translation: CARSLIQGGGNKQFF.

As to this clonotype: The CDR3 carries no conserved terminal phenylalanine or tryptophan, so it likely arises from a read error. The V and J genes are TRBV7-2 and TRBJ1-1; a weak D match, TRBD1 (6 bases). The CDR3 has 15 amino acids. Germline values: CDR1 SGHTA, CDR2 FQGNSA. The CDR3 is CSSSLRAGTNTEAFI. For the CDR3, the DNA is TGTTCCAGCAGCTTACGGGCAGGGACAAACACTGAAGCTTTCATT.

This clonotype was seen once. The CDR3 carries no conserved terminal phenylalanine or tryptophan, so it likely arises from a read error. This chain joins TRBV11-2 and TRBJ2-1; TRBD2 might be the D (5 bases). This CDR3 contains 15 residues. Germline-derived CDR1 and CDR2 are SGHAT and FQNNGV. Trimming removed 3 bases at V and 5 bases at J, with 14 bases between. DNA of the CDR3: TGTGCCAGCAGCTTGCCGGGGTTATCGGACAATGAGCAGTTCCTC. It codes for CASSLPGLSDNEQFL.

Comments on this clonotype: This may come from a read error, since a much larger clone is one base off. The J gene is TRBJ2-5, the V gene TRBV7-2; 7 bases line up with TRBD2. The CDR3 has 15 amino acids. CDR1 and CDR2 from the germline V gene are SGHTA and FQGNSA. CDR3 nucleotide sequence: TGTGTCAGCATGAGTCGTTTTGGGTTAGCGGGGACCCAGTACTTC. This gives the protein CVSMSRFGLAGTQYF.

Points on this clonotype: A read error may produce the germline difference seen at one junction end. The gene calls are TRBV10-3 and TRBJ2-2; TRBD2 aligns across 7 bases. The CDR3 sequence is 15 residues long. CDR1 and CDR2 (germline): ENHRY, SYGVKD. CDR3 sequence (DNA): TGTGCCATCAGGGGAGCGGAAACGATCAGCGGGGAGCTATTTTTT. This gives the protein CAIRGAETISGELFF.

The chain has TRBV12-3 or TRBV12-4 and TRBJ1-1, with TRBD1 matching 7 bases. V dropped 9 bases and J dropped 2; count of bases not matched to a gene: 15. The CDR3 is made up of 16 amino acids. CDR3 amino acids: CASSRNGQAFNTEAFF. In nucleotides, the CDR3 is TGTGCCAGTAGCCGCAACGGACAGGCATTTAACACTGAAGCTTTCTTT.

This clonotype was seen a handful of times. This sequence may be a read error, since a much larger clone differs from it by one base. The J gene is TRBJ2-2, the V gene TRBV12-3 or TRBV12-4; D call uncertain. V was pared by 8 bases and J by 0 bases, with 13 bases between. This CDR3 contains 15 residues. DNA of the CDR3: TGTGCCAGCGAAGACGGATCTACGAACACCGGGGAGCTGTTTTTT. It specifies CASEDGSTNTGELFF.

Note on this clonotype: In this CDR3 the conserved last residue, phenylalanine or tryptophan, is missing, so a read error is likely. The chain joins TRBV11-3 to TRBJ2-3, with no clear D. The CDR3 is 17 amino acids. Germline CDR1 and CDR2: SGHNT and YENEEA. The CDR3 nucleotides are TGTGCCTGCAGCTTATCGTTTCGGCCGCTACGGACGGATACGCAGTATTCT. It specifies CACSLSFRPLRTDTQYS.

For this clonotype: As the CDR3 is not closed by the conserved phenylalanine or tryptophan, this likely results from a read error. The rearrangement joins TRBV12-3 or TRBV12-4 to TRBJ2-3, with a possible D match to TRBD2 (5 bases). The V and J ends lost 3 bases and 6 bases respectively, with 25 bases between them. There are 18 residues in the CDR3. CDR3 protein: CASSFFLAGGQKGDTQYL. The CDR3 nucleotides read TGTGCCAGCAGTTTCTTTCTCGCGGGCGGCCAGAAGGGCGATACGCAGTATCTT.

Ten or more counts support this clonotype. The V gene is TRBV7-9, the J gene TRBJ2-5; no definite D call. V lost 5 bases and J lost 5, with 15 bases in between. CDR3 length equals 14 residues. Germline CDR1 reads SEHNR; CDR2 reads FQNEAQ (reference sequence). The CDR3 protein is CASSDSGFGETQYF. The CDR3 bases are TGTGCCAGCAGCGATTCAGGATTTGGGGAGACCCAGTACTTC.

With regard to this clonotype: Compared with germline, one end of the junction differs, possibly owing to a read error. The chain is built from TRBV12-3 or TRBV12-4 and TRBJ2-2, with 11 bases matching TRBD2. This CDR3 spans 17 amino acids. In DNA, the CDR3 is TGTGCTAGCAGCCACCAACGAACGACTAGCGGGGTCGGGGAGCTGTTTTTT. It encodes CASSHQRTTSGVGELFF.

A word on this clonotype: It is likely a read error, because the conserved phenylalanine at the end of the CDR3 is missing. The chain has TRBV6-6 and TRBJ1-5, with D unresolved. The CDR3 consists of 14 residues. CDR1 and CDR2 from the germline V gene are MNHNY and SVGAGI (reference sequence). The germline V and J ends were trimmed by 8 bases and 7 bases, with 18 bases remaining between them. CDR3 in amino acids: CASCGEMKEQPQHL. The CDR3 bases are TGTGCCAGCTGTGGAGAGATGAAAGAACAGCCCCAGCATCTT.

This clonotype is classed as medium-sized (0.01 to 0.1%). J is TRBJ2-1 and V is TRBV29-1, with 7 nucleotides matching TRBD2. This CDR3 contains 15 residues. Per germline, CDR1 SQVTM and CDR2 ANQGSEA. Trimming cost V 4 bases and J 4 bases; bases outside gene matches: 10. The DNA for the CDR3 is TGCAGCGTTGGGGGGTCTAGCGGAACGTACAATGAGCAGTTCTTC. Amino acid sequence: CSVGGSSGTYNEQFF.

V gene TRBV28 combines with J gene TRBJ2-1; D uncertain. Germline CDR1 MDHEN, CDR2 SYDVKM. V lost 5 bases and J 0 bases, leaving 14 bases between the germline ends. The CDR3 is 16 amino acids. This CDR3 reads CASSNTRSRSYNEQFF. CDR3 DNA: TGTGCCAGCAGTAATACCCGCAGTCGCTCCTACAATGAGCAGTTCTTC.

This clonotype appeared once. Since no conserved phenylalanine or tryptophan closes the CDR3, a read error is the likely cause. The CDR3 bases are TGCGCCAGCAGCCAGGCCCGAGGAAACACCATATATTTA. Amino acid sequence: CASSQARGNTIYL. V is TRBV4-1 and J is TRBJ1-3; D is ambiguous. This CDR3 has 13 amino acids. The germline CDR1 and CDR2 sequences are MGHRA and YSYEKL. V lost 3 bases to trimming and J lost 4 bases, with 7 bases between them.

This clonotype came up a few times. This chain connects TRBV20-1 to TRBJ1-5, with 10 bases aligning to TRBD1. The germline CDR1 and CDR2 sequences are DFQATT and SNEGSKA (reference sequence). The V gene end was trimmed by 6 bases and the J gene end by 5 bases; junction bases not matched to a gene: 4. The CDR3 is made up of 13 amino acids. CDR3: CSARTGGHQPQHF. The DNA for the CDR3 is TGCAGTGCAAGGACAGGGGGACATCAGCCCCAGCATTTT.

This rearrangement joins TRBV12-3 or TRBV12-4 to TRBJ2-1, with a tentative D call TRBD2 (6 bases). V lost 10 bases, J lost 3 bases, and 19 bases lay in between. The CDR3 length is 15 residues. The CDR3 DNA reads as TGTGCCAATTCGAGACTAGTGGGAATCTACAATGAGCAGTTCTTC. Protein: CANSRLVGIYNEQFF.

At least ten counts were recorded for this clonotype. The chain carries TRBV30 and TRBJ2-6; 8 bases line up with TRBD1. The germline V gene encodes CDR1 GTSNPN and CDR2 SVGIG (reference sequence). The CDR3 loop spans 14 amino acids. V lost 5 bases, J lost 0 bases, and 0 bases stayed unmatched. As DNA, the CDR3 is TGTGCCTGGGGGACAGGCTCTGGGGCCAACGTCCTGACTTTC. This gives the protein CAWGTGSGANVLTF.

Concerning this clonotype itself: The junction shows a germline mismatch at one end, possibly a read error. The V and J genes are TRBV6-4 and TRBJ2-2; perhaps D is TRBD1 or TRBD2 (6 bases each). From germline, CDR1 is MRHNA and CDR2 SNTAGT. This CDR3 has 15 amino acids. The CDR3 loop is CASSPGTSNTGEVFF. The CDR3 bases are TGTGCCAGCAGTCCAGGGACATCGAACACCGGGGAGGTGTTTTTT.

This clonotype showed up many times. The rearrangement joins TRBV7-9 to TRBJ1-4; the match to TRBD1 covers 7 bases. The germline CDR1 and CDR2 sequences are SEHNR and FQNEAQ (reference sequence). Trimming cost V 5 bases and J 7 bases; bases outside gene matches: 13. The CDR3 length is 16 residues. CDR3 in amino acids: CASSPTGAGGSEKLFF. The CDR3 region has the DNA TGTGCCAGCAGCCCAACCGGGGCAGGGGGAAGTGAAAAACTGTTTTTT.

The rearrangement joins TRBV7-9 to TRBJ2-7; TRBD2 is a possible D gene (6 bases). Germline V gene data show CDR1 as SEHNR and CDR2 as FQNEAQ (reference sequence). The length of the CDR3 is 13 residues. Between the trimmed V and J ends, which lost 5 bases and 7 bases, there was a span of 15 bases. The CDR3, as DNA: TGTGCCAGCAGCACCCGGGACTGGAAGGAGCAGTACTTC. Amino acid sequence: CASSTRDWKEQYF. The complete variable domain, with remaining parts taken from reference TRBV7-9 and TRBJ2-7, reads DTGVSQNPRHKITKRGQNVTFRCDPISEHNRLYWYRQTLGQGPEFLTYFQNEAQLEKSRLLSDRFSAERPKGSFSTLEIQRTEQGDSAMYLCASSTRDWKEQYFGPGTRLTVT.

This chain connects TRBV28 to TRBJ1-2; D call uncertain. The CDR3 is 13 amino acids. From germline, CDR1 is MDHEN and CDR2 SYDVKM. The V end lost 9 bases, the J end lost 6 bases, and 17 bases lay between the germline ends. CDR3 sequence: CASSQTSKHGYTF. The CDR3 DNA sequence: TGTGCCAGTAGTCAGACGAGCAAGCATGGCTACACCTTC.

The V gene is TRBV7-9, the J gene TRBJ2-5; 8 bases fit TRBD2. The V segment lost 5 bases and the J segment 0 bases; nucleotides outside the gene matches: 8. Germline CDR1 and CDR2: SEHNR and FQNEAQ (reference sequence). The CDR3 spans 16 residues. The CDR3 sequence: CASSLQTSENQETQYF. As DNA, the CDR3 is TGTGCCAGCAGCCTCCAGACTAGCGAGAACCAAGAGACCCAGTACTTC.

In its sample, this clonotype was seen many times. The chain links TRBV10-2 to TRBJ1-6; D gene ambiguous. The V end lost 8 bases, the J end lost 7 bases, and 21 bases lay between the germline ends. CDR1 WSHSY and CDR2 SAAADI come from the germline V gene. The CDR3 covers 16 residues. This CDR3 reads CASARFESRHNSPLHF. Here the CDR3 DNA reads TGCGCCAGCGCCCGTTTCGAGAGCAGGCACAATTCACCCCTCCACTTT.

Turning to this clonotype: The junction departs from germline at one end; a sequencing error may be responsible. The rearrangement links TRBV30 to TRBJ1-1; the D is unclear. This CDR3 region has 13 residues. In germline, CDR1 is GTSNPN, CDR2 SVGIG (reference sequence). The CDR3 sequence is CAWSRQENTVAFF. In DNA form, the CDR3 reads TGCGCCTGGAGTAGGCAGGAGAACACTGTAGCTTTCTTT.

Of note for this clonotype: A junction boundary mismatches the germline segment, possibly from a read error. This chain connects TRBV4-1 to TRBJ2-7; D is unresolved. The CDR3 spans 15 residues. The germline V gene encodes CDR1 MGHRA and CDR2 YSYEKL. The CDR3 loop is CTSSQDSPQGYEQYF. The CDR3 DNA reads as TGCACCAGCAGCCAAGATTCACCGCAAGGCTACGAGCAGTACTTC.

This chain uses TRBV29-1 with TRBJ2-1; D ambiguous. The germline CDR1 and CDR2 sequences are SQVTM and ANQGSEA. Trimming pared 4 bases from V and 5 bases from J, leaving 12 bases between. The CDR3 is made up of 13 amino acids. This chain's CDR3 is CSVGSASHNEQFF. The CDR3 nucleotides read TGCAGCGTTGGGTCAGCCAGCCACAATGAGCAGTTCTTC.